The present TCR beta chain was sequenced within a study of cytomegalovirus exposure and HLA in healthy donors. As to this clone: Its antigen is not known.

The CDR3 covers 13 residues. Germline CDR1 MNHEY, CDR2 SMNVEV (reference sequence). The germline V and J ends were trimmed by 4 bases and 2 bases, with 9 bases remaining between them. Study-wide results and caveats: For most TCR sequences rarity was the rule, although some public TCRs occurred in many donors.

Clones were read by immunoSEQ multiplex PCR, and TCRdb kept only the in-frame ones, dropping some. The data show 250,000 to 300,000 clones, 86% seen once. The chain carries TRBV27 and TRBJ2-7, with unresolved D. What was sequenced was PBMCs. The source of this sequence is a woman aged 18-29 years in good health and CMV-seronegative. The CDR3 protein is CASSSNGAYEQYF. For the CDR3, the DNA is TGTGCCAGCAGTTCGAACGGAGCCTACGAGCAGTACTTC.